The clone carrying this T cell receptor (beta chain) was detected only a few times. Its matching antigen is unknown. The CDR3 runs 15 residues. Germline assignment: CDR1 DFQATT and CDR2 SNEGSKA (reference sequence). V shed 1 base and J shed 4 bases, with 15 bases lying between them. These data come from a study of blood T cells in healthy people across ages. In the study overall: Template switching caught about one barcoded beta molecule for each two T cells.

The second PCR ran about 6 to 12 cycles with a sample-barcoded 5' primer and J-beta primers. A minimum of 2.5 million CDR3-containing paired-end reads was obtained for each sample. MiXCR, run by TCRdb on the 5' RACE reads, gives a single entry per CDR3 protein. Of approximately 790,000 distinct CDR3 sequences in the sample, approximately 59% were seen once. Study-wide findings and caveats: Any changes in expanded clonotypes were possibly confounded, as donor CMV status remained unknown. A strong correlation was seen between TCR beta diversity and naive T cell percentage.

The receptor's source is a man aged 25 to 45 in good health. Specimen: blood. The rearrangement joins TRBV20-1 to TRBJ2-3; D might be TRBD1 (5 bases). In nucleotides, the CDR3 is TGCAGTGCTAGAGCGCGGACATTGGTTTCAGATACGCAGTATTTT. This encodes CSARARTLVSDTQYF.